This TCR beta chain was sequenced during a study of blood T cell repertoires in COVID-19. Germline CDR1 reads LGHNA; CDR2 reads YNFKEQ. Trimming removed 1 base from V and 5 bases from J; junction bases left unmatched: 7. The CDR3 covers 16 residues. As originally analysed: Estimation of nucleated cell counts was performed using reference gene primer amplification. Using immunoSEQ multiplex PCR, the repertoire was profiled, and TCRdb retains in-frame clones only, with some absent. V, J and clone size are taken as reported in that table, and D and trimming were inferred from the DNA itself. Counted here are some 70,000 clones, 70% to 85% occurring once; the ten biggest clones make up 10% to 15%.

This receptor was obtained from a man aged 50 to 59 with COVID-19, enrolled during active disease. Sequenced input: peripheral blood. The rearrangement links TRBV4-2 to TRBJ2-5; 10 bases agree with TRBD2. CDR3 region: CASSQGDPGLAETQYF. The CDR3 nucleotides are TGTGCCAGCAGCCAAGGGGATCCGGGACTAGCGGAGACCCAGTACTTC.